Listed below are T cell receptor beta chains from one sample, sequenced in a study of T-cell reconstitution after alpha-beta-depleted transplantation in children. TCRdb re-derived calls from the PCR reads in MiXCR, one entry per CDR3 protein. Among some 640,000 distinct CDR3 sequences listed, about 15% were seen once. The input for sequencing was PBMCs from the stem cell graft donor, taken from the stem cell graft. Receptors originate from a human donor who donated a stem cell graft to a child with acute myeloid leukemia. The CDR3 runs from the conserved cysteine through the conserved F or W. A D gene is named only where the DNA matches it firmly. Clone size is given for some rows only: seen once, a few or many times, or a class if the clone is expanded.

TRBD1	NA	TRBV5-5	TRBJ2-7	CASSVGTGGRYEQYF	TGTGCCAGCAGCGTCGGGACAGGTGGACGGTACGAGCAGTACTTC
NA	NA	TRBV5-1	TRBJ1-1	CASSPGTMGRGTEAFF	TGCGCCAGCAGCCCTGGGACGATGGGTAGAGGCACTGAAGCTTTCTTT
NA	few	TRBV7-2	TRBJ1-4	CASSWGGDKNEKLFF	TGTGCCAGCAGCTGGGGTGGGGATAAGAATGAAAAACTGTTTTTT
NA	many	TRBV10-3	TRBJ2-7	CAISEESPGEQYF	TGTGCCATCAGTGAGGAGAGTCCGGGAGAGCAGTACTTC
TRBD1	many	TRBV6-6	TRBJ1-2	CASSGQEDGYTF	TGTGCCAGCAGCGGACAGGAGGATGGCTACACCTTC
TRBD1	NA	TRBV7-2	TRBJ2-7	CASRYDRGTDEQYF	TGTGCCAGCAGGTATGACAGGGGTACCGACGAGCAGTACTTC
NA	NA	TRBV20-1	TRBJ1-1	CSAREGPANTEAFF	TGCAGTGCTAGAGAGGGGCCAGCCAACACTGAAGCTTTCTTT
TRBD1	NA	TRBV28	TRBJ1-5	CASMRQGSNQPQHF	TGTGCCAGCATGCGACAGGGTAGCAATCAGCCCCAGCATTTT
NA	NA	TRBV25-1	TRBJ1-5	CASNGNYDLNQPQHF	TGTGCCAGCAATGGCAATTACGACCTCAATCAGCCCCAGCATTTT
NA	many	TRBV7-2	TRBJ2-5	CASSLAGVGGTQYF	TGTGCCAGCAGCTTAGCGGGGGTTGGCGGGACCCAGTACTTC
NA	few	TRBV28	TRBJ1-2	CASGINYGYTF	TGTGCCAGCGGAATCAACTATGGCTACACCTTC
TRBD2	NA	TRBV28	TRBJ2-3	CASSSIGLAGGTINTQYF	TGTGCCAGCAGTTCAATCGGACTAGCGGGGGGGACAATCAATACGCAGTATTTT
TRBD1	many	TRBV20-1	TRBJ2-3	CSARFGQGMADTQYF	TGCAGTGCTAGATTCGGACAGGGGATGGCAGATACGCAGTATTTT
NA	few	TRBV20-1	TRBJ1-5	CSARVRGVGQPQHF	TGCAGTGCTAGAGTGCGAGGGGTCGGACAGCCCCAGCATTTT
NA	many	TRBV6-5	TRBJ2-7	CASSYGGDTSYEQYF	TGTGCCAGCAGTTACGGCGGGGACACCTCCTACGAGCAGTACTTC
NA	few	TRBV7-2	TRBJ2-2	CASSRYSQNTGELFF	TGTGCCAGCAGCCGGTACAGCCAGAACACCGGGGAGCTGTTTTTT
NA	many	TRBV29-1	TRBJ1-1	CSVEHILEAFF	TGCAGCGTCGAACATATCCTTGAAGCTTTCTTT
NA	NA	TRBV7-9	TRBJ2-7	CASSHYSGPYEQYF	TGTGCCAGCAGCCATTACTCGGGACCCTACGAGCAGTACTTC
NA	many	TRBV12-3/TRBV12-4	TRBJ2-1	CASSLGNGSQFF	TGTGCCAGCAGTTTAGGCAACGGGTCGCAGTTCTTC
NA	NA	TRBV12-3/TRBV12-4	TRBJ1-1	CASSFWGATEAFF	TGTGCCAGCAGTTTTTGGGGAGCCACTGAAGCTTTCTTT
NA	many	TRBV10-3	TRBJ1-2	CAISESTIGYTF	TGTGCCATCAGTGAGTCGACGATAGGCTACACCTTC
TRBD1	many	TRBV6-5	TRBJ1-5	CASSLGTGKGQPQHF	TGTGCCAGCAGCCTCGGGACAGGGAAGGGTCAGCCCCAGCATTTT
TRBD2	NA	TRBV6-4	TRBJ2-3	CASRAIGAGVTDTQYF	TGTGCCAGCAGGGCGATAGGAGCGGGGGTCACAGATACGCAGTATTTT
NA	many	TRBV6-5	TRBJ1-2	CASSFKGYGYTF	TGTGCCAGCAGTTTTAAGGGCTATGGCTACACCTTC
TRBD1	few	TRBV28	TRBJ1-6	CASSRGRDRDITLHF	TGTGCCAGCAGTCGAGGACGGGACAGGGACATTACCCTCCACTTT
NA	many	TRBV10-3	TRBJ2-6	CAISEGFGANVLTF	TGTGCCATCAGTGAAGGGTTTGGGGCCAACGTCCTGACTTTC
TRBD1	many	TRBV27	TRBJ2-7	CASRTQGAHEQYF	TGTGCCAGCAGGACTCAGGGGGCCCACGAGCAGTACTTC
NA	NA	TRBV7-2	TRBJ2-3	CASSSYRGIQDTQYF	TGTGCCAGCAGCTCGTATCGGGGGATCCAAGATACGCAGTATTTT
NA	few	TRBV12-3/TRBV12-4	TRBJ2-3	CASSPSRDVRESTDTQYF	TGTGCCAGCAGCCCCAGCCGGGACGTACGAGAAAGCACAGATACGCAGTATTTT
NA	many	TRBV5-1	TRBJ1-5	CASSGTGRSWNQPQHF	TGCGCCAGCAGTGGTACCGGCCGATCTTGGAATCAGCCCCAGCATTTT
TRBD1	few	TRBV20-1	TRBJ2-1	CSAPPTGKNEQFF	TGCAGTGCCCCCCCGACAGGGAAGAATGAGCAGTTCTTC
NA	once	TRBV10-1	TRBJ1-2	CASSPGTASRGYTF	TGCGCCAGCAGTCCCGGGACGGCCAGTCGTGGCTACACCTTC
NA	NA	TRBV21-1	TRBJ1-1	CASSKERGERSTEAFF	TGTGCCAGCAGCAAAGAAAGAGGTGAAAGATCAACTGAAGCTTTCTTT
NA	NA	TRBV5-1	TRBJ1-1	CASSLARDGNTEAFF	TGCGCCAGCAGCTTGGCCCGGGACGGGAACACTGAAGCTTTCTTT
NA	NA	TRBV24-1	TRBJ1-2	CATSDGTFYGYTF	TGTGCCACCAGTGATGGGACATTCTATGGCTACACCTTC
NA	many	TRBV29-1	TRBJ2-3	CSVVRTVTDTQYF	TGCAGCGTTGTCAGGACAGTCACAGATACGCAGTATTTT
NA	many	TRBV24-1	TRBJ2-1	CATSGLRDSPRDEQFF	TGTGCCACCAGTGGATTGCGGGACTCCCCACGGGATGAGCAGTTCTTC
TRBD1	few	TRBV11-3	TRBJ1-2	CASSFSGTGGYGYTF	TGTGCCAGCAGCTTTAGTGGAACAGGGGGCTATGGCTACACCTTC
NA	many	TRBV12-3/TRBV12-4	TRBJ2-3	CASSLASYGADTDTQYF	TGTGCCAGCAGTTTAGCTTCTTACGGGGCGGACACAGATACGCAGTATTTT
NA	many	TRBV20-1	TRBJ2-1	CSATGRPLEQFF	TGCAGTGCTACCGGAAGGCCACTTGAGCAGTTCTTC
TRBD2	NA	TRBV5-6	TRBJ2-2	CASSPLGTSGGTGELFF	TGTGCCAGCAGCCCGCTAGGGACTAGCGGGGGCACCGGGGAGCTGTTTTTT
NA	NA	TRBV19	TRBJ2-1	CASSIRWLRGYNEQFF	TGTGCCAGTAGTATTAGGTGGCTCCGGGGGTACAATGAGCAGTTCTTC
TRBD2	few	TRBV30	TRBJ2-1	CAWSVRSGASEQFF	TGTGCCTGGAGTGTACGGAGCGGGGCCAGTGAGCAGTTCTTC
NA	NA	TRBV6-2/TRBV6-3	TRBJ2-7	CASRPAGGPYEQYF	TGTGCCAGCAGACCTGCCGGGGGGCCGTACGAGCAGTACTTC
NA	many	TRBV20-1	TRBJ1-6	CSARERDSPLHF	TGCAGTGCTAGAGAAAGGGACTCACCCCTCCACTTT
TRBD1	NA	TRBV5-1	TRBJ2-5	CASSLDTTGETQYF	TGCGCCAGCAGCTTGGATACGACAGGGGAGACCCAGTACTTC
NA	few	TRBV7-9	TRBJ1-1	CASSLEQGSWNTEAFF	TGTGCCAGCAGCTTAGAGCAGGGAAGCTGGAACACTGAAGCTTTCTTT
TRBD1	NA	TRBV13	TRBJ2-7	CASSLTGQGYEQYF	TGTGCCAGCAGCTTAACCGGACAGGGCTACGAGCAGTACTTC
NA	few	TRBV7-8	TRBJ2-1	CASSLGLAPYNEQFF	TGTGCCAGCAGCTTGGGGCTAGCGCCATACAATGAGCAGTTCTTC
NA	NA	TRBV12-3/TRBV12-4	TRBJ2-3	CASSSRDGLTDTQYF	TGTGCCAGCAGTTCCCGGGACGGCCTCACAGATACGCAGTATTTT
NA	few	TRBV4-3	TRBJ2-2	CASSQYQGGAKNTGELFF	TGCGCCAGCAGCCAATACCAGGGGGGGGCCAAGAACACCGGGGAGCTGTTTTTT
NA	many	TRBV20-1	TRBJ1-6	CSASSPGYNSPLHF	TGCAGTGCTAGTTCCCCAGGGTACAATTCACCCCTCCACTTT
NA	many	TRBV20-1	TRBJ2-1	CSARWLADNEQFF	TGCAGTGCTAGGTGGCTGGCGGATAATGAGCAGTTCTTC
NA	many	TRBV5-5	TRBJ2-1	CASSWDSYNEQFF	TGTGCCAGCAGCTGGGACTCTTACAATGAGCAGTTCTTC